The 11 T cell receptor beta chains below were found in one sample sequenced in a study of vaccination effects on CD4 cells after COVID-19. Generated by immunoSEQ multiplex PCR, the TCRdb table keeps only in-frame clones and is missing some. The repertoire holds about 34,000 clones, with roughly four fifths as singletons. Following an approximately 10-day culture, CD4+ T cells were purified. Confirmation by PCR established that the person had SARS-CoV-2 infection between March and December 2020. Participants completed two doses of the BNT162b2 or mRNA-1273 vaccine. Antigen specificity for these receptors is unknown. Sequences were derived from CD4+ T cells from PBMCs cultured without peptide, sampled after COVID-19 vaccination. These TCRs come from a human donor who had a prior SARS-CoV-2 infection.

This CDR3 is CSVLGLNYGYTF. CDR3 bases: TGCAGCGTTCTCGGTCTTAACTATGGCTACACCTTC. The chain has TRBV29-1 and TRBJ1-2; D is uncertain. The CDR3 length is 12 residues. V gave up 5 bases and J gave up 1 base, with 8 bases separating them. Germline V gives CDR1 SQVTM, CDR2 ANQGSEA.

This chain connects TRBV5-1 to TRBJ1-2; 10 nucleotides agree with TRBD1. V gave up 8 bases and J gave up 2 bases; unmatched junction bases: 6. The CDR3 is 14 amino acids. CDR1 is SGHRS and CDR2 is YFSETQ in the germline V gene. The CDR3 loop is CASSTGGANYGYTF. The CDR3 nucleotides read TGCGCCAGTTCGACAGGGGGCGCCAACTATGGCTACACCTTC.

J is TRBJ1-1 and V is TRBV20-1, with D perhaps TRBD1 (5 bases). The CDR3 has 15 amino acids. From germline, CDR1 is DFQATT and CDR2 SNEGSKA (reference sequence). Trimming pared 3 bases from V and 3 bases from J, leaving 17 bases between. The CDR3 nucleotides are TGCAGTGCTAGTAATGGGGGGAGAGGAGACACTGAAGCTTTCTTT. Protein product: CSASNGGRGDTEAFF.

Only a few counts were recorded for this clone. V gene TRBV5-4 combines with J gene TRBJ1-4; D gene unclear. This CDR3 has 14 residues. CDR1 and CDR2 (germline): SGHNT, YYREEE (reference sequence). V gave up 4 bases and J gave up 4 bases, with 11 bases separating them. This chain's CDR3 is CASSPDGNNEKLFF. CDR3 bases: TGTGCCAGCAGCCCGGACGGAAATAATGAAAAACTGTTTTTT. Full variable domain (rest looked up from reference TRBV5-4 and TRBJ1-4): ETGVTQSPTHLIKTRGQQVTLRCSSQSGHNTVSWYQQALGQGPQFIFQYYREEENGRGNFPPRFSGLQFPNYSSELNVNALELDDSALYLCASSPDGNNEKLFFGSGTQLSVL.

J is TRBJ1-1 and V is TRBV30; TRBD1 is a possible D gene (6 bases). Trimming took 0 bases from V and 4 from J, leaving 9 bases between them. This CDR3 spans 13 amino acids. Germline CDR1 is GTSNPN and CDR2 is SVGIG (reference sequence). CDR3: CAWSVQGTTEAFF. The DNA of the CDR3 is TGTGCCTGGAGTGTACAGGGAACCACTGAAGCTTTCTTT. Variable domain in full (rest from reference TRBV30 and TRBJ1-1): SQTIHQWPATLVQPVGSPLSLECTVEGTSNPNLYWYRQAAGRGLQLLFYSVGIGQISSEVPQNLSASRPQDRQFILSSKKLLLSDSGFYLCAWSVQGTTEAFFGQGTRLTVV.

The chain couples TRBV3-1 (or the pseudogene TRBV3-2) to TRBJ1-2, with D hard to call. The CDR3 is 15 residues long. The V end lost 1 base, the J end lost 0 bases, and 9 bases lay between the germline ends. Germline V gene data show CDR1 as LGHDT and CDR2 as YNNKEL (reference sequence). The CDR3 DNA reads TGTGCCAGCAGCCAAGCCGTAAATCCTAACTATGGCTACACCTTC. This translates into CASSQAVNPNYGYTF.

This chain connects TRBV3-1 (or the pseudogene TRBV3-2) to TRBJ2-1; 10 bases map to TRBD2. The CDR3 runs 15 residues. The V segment lost 3 bases and the J segment 6 bases; nucleotides outside the gene matches: 5. Germline V gene sequence: CDR1 LGHDT, CDR2 YNNKEL (reference sequence). CDR3 in DNA: TGTGCCAGCAGCCATATGGTAGCGGGGGGCAATGAGCAGTTCTTC. Translation gives CASSHMVAGGNEQFF.

The chain carries TRBV7-9 and TRBJ1-5; 7 nucleotides align to TRBD1. Germline trimming cut 0 bases from V and 12 bases from J; bases unmatched to any gene: 2. Germline V gene lookup returns CDR1 SEHNR and CDR2 FQNEAQ (reference sequence). This CDR3 is 12 amino acids long. The DNA of the CDR3 is TGTGCCAGCAGCTTAGCGACAGGGCGCCAGCATTTT. This sequence encodes CASSLATGRQHF.

This chain joins TRBV19 and TRBJ2-5; the D call may be TRBD1 or TRBD2 (6 bases each). Germline V gene sequence: CDR1 LNHDA, CDR2 SQIVND (reference sequence). The CDR3 is 12 amino acids. Trimming stripped 10 bases from V and 5 bases from J, with 14 bases between. CDR3 region: CATRQAGETQYF. Here the CDR3 DNA reads TGTGCCACCCGACAGGCGGGGGAGACCCAGTACTTC. Full variable domain (rest looked up from reference TRBV19 and TRBJ2-5): DGGITQSPKYLFRKEGQNVTLSCEQNLNHDAMYWYRQDPGQGLRLIYYSQIVNDFQKGDIAEGYSVSREKKESFPLTVTSAQKNPTAFYLCATRQAGETQYFGPGTRLLVL.

This rearrangement joins TRBV3-1 (or the pseudogene TRBV3-2) to TRBJ2-3, with 8 nucleotides matching TRBD2. The CDR3 extends over 16 amino acids. V was clipped by 1 base and J by 1 base; unmatched bases: 4. Germline V gene data show CDR1 as LGHDT and CDR2 as YNNKEL (reference sequence). The CDR3 spells CASSQGFSGGTDTQYF. The CDR3 DNA reads TGTGCCAGCAGCCAAGGTTTTAGCGGGGGCACAGATACGCAGTATTTT.

The chain joins TRBV14 to TRBJ2-1, with D hard to call. Germline lookup yields CDR1 SGHDN and CDR2 FVKESK. This CDR3 has 18 amino acids. Trimming took 1 base from V and 4 from J, leaving 20 bases between them. Written as DNA, the CDR3 is TGTGCCAGCAGCCAAGTTGCCGGTTCCAAGCAACCATACAATGAGCAGTTCTTC. Encoded protein: CASSQVAGSKQPYNEQFF.